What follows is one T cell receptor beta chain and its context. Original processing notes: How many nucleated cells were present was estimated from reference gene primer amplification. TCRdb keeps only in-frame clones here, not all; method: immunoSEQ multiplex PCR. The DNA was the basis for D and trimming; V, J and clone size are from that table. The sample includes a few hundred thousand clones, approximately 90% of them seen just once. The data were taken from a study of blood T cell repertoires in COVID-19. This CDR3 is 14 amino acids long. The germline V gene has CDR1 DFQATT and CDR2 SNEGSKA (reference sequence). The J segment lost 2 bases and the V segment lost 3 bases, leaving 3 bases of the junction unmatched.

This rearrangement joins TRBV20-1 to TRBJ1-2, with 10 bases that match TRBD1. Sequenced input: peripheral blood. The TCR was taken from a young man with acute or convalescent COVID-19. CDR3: CSASEGQGNYGYTF. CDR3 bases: TGCAGTGCTAGTGAGGGACAGGGGAACTATGGCTACACCTTC.